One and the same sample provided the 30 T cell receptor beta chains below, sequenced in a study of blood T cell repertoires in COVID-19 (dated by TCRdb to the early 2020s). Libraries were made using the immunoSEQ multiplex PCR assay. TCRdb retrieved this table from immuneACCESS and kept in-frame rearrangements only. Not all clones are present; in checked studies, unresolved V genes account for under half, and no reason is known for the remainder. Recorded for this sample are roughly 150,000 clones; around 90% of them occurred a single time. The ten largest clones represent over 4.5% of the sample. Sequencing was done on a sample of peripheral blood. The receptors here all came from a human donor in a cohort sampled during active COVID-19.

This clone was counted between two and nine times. The CDR3 loop is CASNSRRQGLGNTIYF. In DNA, the CDR3 is TGTGCCAGCAACTCGCGACGGCAGGGGCTAGGAAACACCATATATTTT. This chain joins TRBV7-3 and TRBJ1-3; TRBD1 is a possible D gene (6 bases). Trimming stripped 7 bases from V and 4 bases from J, with 20 bases between. The germline CDR1 and CDR2 sequences are SGHTA and FQGTGA. The CDR3 covers 16 residues.

As DNA, the CDR3 is TGTGCCAGCAGCTTGGCAGGGTCTCAATACGAGCAGTACTTC. Residues: CASSLAGSQYEQYF. The chain combines TRBV5-4 with TRBJ2-7, with D possibly being TRBD1 (5 bases). This CDR3 has 14 amino acids. Germline V gives CDR1 SGHNT, CDR2 YYREEE (reference sequence). The germline V and J ends were trimmed by 0 bases and 4 bases, with 11 bases remaining between them. The variable domain in full, completed from reference TRBV5-4 and TRBJ2-7, reads ETGVTQSPTHLIKTRGQQVTLRCSSQSGHNTVSWYQQALGQGPQFIFQYYREEENGRGNFPPRFSGLQFPNYSSELNVNALELDDSALYLCASSLAGSQYEQYFGPGTRLTVT.

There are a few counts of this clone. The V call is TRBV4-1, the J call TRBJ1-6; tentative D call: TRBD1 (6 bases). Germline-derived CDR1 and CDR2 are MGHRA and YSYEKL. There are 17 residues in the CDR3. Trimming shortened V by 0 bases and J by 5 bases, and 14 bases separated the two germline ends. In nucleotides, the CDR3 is TGCGCCAGCAGCCAAGATAGGGGCAGGGGCCATAATTCACCCCTCCACTTT. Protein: CASSQDRGRGHNSPLHF.

The CDR3 spells CASSVRQGYQPQHF. CDR3 nucleotides: TGTGCCAGCAGTGTTCGACAGGGGTATCAGCCCCAGCATTTT. The chain uses TRBV2 and TRBJ1-5; 8 bases line up with TRBD1. Germline loops: CDR1 SNHLY, CDR2 FYNNEI. Trimming took 4 bases from V and 5 from J; bases not matched to a gene: 4. There are 14 residues in the CDR3.

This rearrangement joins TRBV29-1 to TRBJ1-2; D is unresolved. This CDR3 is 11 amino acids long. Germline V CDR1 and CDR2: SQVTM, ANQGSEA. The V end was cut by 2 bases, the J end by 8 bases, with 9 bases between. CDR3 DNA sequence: TGCAGCGTTGAACCCCCTTTGGGCTACACCTTC. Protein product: CSVEPPLGYTF.

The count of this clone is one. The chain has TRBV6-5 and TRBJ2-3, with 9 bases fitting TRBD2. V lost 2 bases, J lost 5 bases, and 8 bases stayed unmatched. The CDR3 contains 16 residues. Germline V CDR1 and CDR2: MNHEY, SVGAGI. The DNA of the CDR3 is TGTGCCAGCAGTTACGGGATAGCGGGGGAGTTAGATACGCAGTATTTT. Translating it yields CASSYGIAGELDTQYF.

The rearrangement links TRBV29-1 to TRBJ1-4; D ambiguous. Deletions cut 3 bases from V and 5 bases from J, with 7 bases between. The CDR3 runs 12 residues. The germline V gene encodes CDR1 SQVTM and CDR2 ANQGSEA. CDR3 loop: CSVEVQNEKLFF. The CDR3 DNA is TGCAGCGTTGAGGTCCAGAATGAAAAACTGTTTTTT.

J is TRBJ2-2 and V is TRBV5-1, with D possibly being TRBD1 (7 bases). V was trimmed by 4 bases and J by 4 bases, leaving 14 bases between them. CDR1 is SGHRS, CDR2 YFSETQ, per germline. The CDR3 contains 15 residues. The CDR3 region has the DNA TGCGCCAGCAGCATCTCAGGGGGGAGCACCGGGGAGCTGTTTTTT. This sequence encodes CASSISGGSTGELFF. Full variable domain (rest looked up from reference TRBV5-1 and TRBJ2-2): KAGVTQTPRYLIKTRGQQVTLSCSPISGHRSVSWYQQTPGQGLQFLFEYFSETQRNKGNFPGRFSGRQFSNSRSEMNVSTLELGDSALYLCASSISGGSTGELFFGEGSRLTVL.

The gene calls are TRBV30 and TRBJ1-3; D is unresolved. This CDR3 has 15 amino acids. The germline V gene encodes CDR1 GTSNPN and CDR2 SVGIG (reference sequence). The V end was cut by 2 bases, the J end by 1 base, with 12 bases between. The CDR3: CAWSLTGKSGNTIYF. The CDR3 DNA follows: TGTGCCTGGAGTCTCACGGGAAAATCTGGAAACACCATATATTTT.

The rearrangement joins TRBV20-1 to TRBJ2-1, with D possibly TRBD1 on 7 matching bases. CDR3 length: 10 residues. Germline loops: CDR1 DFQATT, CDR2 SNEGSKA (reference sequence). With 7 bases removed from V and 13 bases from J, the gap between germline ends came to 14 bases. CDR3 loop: CSGPGGSQFF. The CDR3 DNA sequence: TGCAGTGGACCAGGGGGGTCCCAGTTCTTC.

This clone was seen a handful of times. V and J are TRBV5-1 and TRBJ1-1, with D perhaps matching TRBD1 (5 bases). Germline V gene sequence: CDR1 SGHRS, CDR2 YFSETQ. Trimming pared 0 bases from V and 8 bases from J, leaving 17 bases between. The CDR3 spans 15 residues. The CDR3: CASSLDTGPAGEAFF. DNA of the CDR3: TGCGCCAGCAGCTTGGATACGGGCCCAGCAGGGGAAGCTTTCTTT.

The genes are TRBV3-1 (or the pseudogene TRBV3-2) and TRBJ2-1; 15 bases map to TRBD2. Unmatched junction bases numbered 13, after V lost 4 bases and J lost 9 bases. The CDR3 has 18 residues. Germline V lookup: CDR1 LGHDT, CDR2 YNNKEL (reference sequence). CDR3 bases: TGTGCCAGCAGCCCCGGACTAGCGGGAGGGTGGCCACACGGTGAGCAGTTCTTC. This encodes CASSPGLAGGWPHGEQFF.

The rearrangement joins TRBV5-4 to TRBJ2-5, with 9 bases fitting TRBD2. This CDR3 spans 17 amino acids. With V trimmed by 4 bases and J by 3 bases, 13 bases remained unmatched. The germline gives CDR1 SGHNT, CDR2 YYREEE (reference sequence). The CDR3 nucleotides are TGTGCCAGCAGCCGGGAGGTAGCGGGAGTCAATGAAGAGACCCAGTACTTC. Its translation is CASSREVAGVNEETQYF.

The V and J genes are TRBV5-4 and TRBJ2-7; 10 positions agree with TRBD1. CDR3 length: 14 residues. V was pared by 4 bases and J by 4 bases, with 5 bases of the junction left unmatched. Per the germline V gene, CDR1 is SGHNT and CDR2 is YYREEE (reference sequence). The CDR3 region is CASSPGTGVYEQYF. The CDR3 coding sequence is TGTGCCAGCAGCCCCGGGACAGGGGTATACGAGCAGTACTTC. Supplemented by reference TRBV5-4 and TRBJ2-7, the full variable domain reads ETGVTQSPTHLIKTRGQQVTLRCSSQSGHNTVSWYQQALGQGPQFIFQYYREEENGRGNFPPRFSGLQFPNYSSELNVNALELDDSALYLCASSPGTGVYEQYFGPGTRLTVT.

CDR3 residues: CASSYWGASGTDEQFF. The DNA for the CDR3 is TGTGCCAGCAGTTATTGGGGGGCTAGCGGGACGGATGAGCAGTTCTTC. The chain employs TRBV6-6 and TRBJ2-1, with 9 bases identical to TRBD2. The CDR3 covers 16 residues. V was clipped by 3 bases and J by 8 bases; unmatched bases: 11. The germline CDR1 and CDR2 sequences are MNHNY and SVGAGI (reference sequence).

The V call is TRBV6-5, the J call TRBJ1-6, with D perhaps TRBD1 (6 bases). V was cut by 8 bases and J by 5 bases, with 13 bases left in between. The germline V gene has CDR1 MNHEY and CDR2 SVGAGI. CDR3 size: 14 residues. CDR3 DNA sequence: TGTGCCAGCGGATACAGGGTGGATAATTCACCCCTCCACTTT. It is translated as CASGYRVDNSPLHF.

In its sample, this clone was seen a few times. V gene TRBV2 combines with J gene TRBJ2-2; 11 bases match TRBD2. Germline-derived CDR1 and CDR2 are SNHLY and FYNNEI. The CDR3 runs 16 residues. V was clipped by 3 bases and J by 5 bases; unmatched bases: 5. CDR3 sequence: CASSDPLAGGTGELFF. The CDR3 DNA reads TGTGCCAGCAGTGATCCCCTAGCGGGAGGAACCGGGGAGCTGTTTTTT.

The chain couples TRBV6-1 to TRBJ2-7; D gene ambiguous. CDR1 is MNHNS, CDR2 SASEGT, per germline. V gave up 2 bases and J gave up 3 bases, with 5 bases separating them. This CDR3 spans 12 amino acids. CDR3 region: CASSERLYEQYF. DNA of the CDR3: TGTGCCAGCAGTGAAAGACTCTACGAGCAGTACTTC.

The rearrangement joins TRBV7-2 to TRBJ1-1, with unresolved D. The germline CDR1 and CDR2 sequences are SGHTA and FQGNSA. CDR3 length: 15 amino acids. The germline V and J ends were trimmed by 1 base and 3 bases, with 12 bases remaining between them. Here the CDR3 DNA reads TGTGCCAGCAGCTTAGTGGGGAGTTCGTACACTGAAGCTTTCTTT. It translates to CASSLVGSSYTEAFF.

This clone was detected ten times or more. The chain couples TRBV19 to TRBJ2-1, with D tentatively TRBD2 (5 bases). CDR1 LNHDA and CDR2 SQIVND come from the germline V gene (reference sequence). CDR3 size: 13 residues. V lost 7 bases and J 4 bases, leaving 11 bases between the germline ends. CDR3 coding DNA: TGTGCCAGTACCTCCCGGGGTTACAATGAGCAGTTCTTC. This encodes CASTSRGYNEQFF. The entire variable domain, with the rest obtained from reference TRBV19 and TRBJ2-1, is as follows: DGGITQSPKYLFRKEGQNVTLSCEQNLNHDAMYWYRQDPGQGLRLIYYSQIVNDFQKGDIAEGYSVSREKKESFPLTVTSAQKNPTAFYLCASTSRGYNEQFFGPGTRLTVL.

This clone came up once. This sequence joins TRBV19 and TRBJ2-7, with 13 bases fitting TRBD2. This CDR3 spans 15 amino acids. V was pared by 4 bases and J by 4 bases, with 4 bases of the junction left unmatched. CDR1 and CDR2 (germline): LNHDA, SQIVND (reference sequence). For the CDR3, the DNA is TGTGCCAGTAGTAGAGGACTAGCGGGAGAGTACGAGCAGTACTTC. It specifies CASSRGLAGEYEQYF.

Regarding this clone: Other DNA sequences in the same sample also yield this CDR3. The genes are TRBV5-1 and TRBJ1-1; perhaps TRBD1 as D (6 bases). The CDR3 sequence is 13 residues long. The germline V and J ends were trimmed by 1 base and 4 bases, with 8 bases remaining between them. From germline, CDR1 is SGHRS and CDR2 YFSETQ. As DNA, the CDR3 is TGCGCCAGCAGCTTGAGGGGGGGCACTGAAGCTTTCTTT. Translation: CASSLRGGTEAFF.

The CDR3 is CASKLTDSGDYEQYF. In nucleotides, the CDR3 is TGCGCCAGTAAATTAACAGACAGCGGGGACTACGAGCAGTACTTC. The V gene is TRBV4-1, the J gene TRBJ2-7; 7 positions match TRBD2. CDR1 is MGHRA and CDR2 is YSYEKL in the germline V gene. V lost 9 bases, J lost 3 bases, and 14 bases stayed unmatched. The CDR3 covers 15 residues.

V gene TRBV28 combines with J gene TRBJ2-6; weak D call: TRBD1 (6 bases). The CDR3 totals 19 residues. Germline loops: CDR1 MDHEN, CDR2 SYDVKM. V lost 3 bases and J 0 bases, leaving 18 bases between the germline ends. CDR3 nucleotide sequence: TGTGCCAGCAGTTTTCAGGGGTTTGGGGGCCGCTCTGGGGCCAACGTCCTGACTTTC. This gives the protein CASSFQGFGGRSGANVLTF.

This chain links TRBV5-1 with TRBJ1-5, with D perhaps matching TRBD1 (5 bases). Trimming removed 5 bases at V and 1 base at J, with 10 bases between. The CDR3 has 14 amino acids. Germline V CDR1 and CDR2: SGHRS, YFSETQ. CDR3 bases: TGCGCCAGCAGAGAAGGGGTGAGCAATCAGCCCCAGCATTTT. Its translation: CASREGVSNQPQHF.

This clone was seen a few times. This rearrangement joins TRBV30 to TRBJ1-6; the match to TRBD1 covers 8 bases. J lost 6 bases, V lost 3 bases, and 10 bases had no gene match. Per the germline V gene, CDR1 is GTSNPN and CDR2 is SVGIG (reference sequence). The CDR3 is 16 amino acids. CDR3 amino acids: CAWSAGQGGGNSPLHF. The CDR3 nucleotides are TGTGCCTGGAGCGCCGGACAGGGTGGAGGTAATTCACCCCTCCACTTT.

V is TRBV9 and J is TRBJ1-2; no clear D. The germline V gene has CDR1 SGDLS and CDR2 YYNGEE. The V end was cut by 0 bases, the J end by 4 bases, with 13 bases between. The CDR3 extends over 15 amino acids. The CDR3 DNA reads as TGTGCCAGCAGCGTAGTGGAGTTGGGTTTCTATGGCTACACCTTC. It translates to CASSVVELGFYGYTF.

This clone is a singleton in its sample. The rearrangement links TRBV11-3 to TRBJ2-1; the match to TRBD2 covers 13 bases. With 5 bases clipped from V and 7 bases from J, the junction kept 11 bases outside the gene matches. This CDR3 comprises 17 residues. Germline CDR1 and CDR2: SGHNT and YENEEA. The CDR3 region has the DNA TGTGCCAGCAGCAATCCCCGACTAGCGGGAGGAGGAAATGAGCAGTTCTTC. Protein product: CASSNPRLAGGGNEQFF.

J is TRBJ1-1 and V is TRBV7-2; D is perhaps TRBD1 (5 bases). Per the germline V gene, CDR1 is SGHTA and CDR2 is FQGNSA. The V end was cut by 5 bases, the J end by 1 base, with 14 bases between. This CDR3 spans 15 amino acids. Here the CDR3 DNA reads TGTGCCAGCAGCCTCACAGGCAAGGGGAACACTGAAGCTTTCTTT. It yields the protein CASSLTGKGNTEAFF.

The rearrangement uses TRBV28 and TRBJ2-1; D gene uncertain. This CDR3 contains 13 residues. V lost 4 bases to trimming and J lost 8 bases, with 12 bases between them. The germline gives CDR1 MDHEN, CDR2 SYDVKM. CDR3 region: CASSYVLPHEQFF. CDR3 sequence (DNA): TGTGCCAGCAGTTACGTGCTACCCCATGAGCAGTTCTTC.